The following is a TCR beta chain sequence with its context. The antigen remains undetermined. CDR1 and CDR2 from the germline V gene are SGHRS and YFSETQ. CDR3 length: 14 amino acids. Trimming shortened V by 2 bases and J by 2 bases, and 10 bases separated the two germline ends. The source of the sample is a study of post-analysis software for immune sequencing data. Study-level background: The courses of disease that were included comprised relapsing-remitting, secondary progressive and progressive-relapsing multiple sclerosis.

Regarding the study as a whole: TRBV5-6, TRBV5-1 and TRBV20-1 belonged to a set of about five TRBV segments that were more frequent in patients than controls. Strong co-clustering by F measure was seen for same-batch samples. There was significantly lower normalized Chao1 diversity in multiple sclerosis patients than in controls.

Unique molecular identifiers had been added to the TCR beta cDNA libraries. The yield from approximately 1 to 10 million T cells was 500,000 or so cDNA molecules in total. TCRdb re-called the PCR reads with MiXCR, one entry per CDR3 protein. The sample lists roughly 800,000 distinct CDR3 sequences, 53% occurring once. The sequencing sample was made of blood. The chain is built from TRBV5-1 and TRBJ2-5, with D possibly TRBD1 on 6 matching bases. The receptor was derived from a girl aged 5 to 17 with multiple sclerosis. CDR3 residues: CASSFQGTQETQYF. The CDR3 bases are TGCGCCAGCAGCTTCCAGGGGACGCAAGAGACCCAGTACTTC.